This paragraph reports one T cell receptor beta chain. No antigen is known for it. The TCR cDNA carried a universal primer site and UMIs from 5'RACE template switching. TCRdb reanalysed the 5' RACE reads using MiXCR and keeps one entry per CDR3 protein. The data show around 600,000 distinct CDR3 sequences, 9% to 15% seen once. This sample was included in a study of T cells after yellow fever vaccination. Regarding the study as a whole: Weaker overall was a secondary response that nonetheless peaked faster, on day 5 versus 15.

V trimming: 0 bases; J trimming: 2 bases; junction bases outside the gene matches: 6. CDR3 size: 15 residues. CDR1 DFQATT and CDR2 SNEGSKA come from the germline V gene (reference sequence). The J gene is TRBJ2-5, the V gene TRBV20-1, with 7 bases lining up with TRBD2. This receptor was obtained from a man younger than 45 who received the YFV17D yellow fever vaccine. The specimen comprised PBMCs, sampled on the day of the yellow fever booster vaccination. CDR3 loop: CSARDLGLPQETQYF. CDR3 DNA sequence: TGCAGTGCTAGAGATCTGGGACTACCACAAGAGACCCAGTACTTC.